These 25 T cell receptor beta chains were all obtained from the same sample, sequenced in a study of blood T cells in healthy people across ages. A sample-barcoded 5' primer and a J-beta primer mix were used in a second PCR of about 7 to 12 cycles. MiXCR was run by TCRdb on the 5' RACE reads, yielding one entry per CDR3 protein. This table has around 670,000 distinct CDR3 sequences, roughly 31% appearing once. Material for sequencing was blood. Receptors originate from a woman older than 75 in good health.

Notes on this clonotype: Germline and junction disagree at one end, which may indicate a read error. The chain uses TRBV29-1 and TRBJ2-1; 10 bases agree with TRBD2. Per germline, CDR1 SQVTM and CDR2 ANQGSEA. The CDR3 sequence is 10 residues long. The CDR3 DNA follows: TGTTCTAGCGGGAGCGATGAGCAGTTCTTC. It codes for CSSGSDEQFF.

This clonotype has only a few counts. The rearrangement uses TRBV2 and TRBJ1-2; 10 bases fit TRBD1. Germline CDR1 reads SNHLY; CDR2 reads FYNNEI. The V gene end was trimmed by 5 bases and the J gene end by 2 bases; junction bases not matched to a gene: 5. This CDR3 contains 15 residues. The CDR3 DNA follows: TGTGCCAGCAGTATTCGGACAGGGGGGAACTATGGCTACACCTTC. This translates into CASSIRTGGNYGYTF.

On this clonotype itself: It may be a read error: a sequence one base away is much more abundant. The gene calls are TRBV20-1 and TRBJ2-7, with TRBD2 as a possible D gene (7 bases). Trimming stripped 6 bases from V and 7 bases from J, with 22 bases between. The CDR3 spans 14 residues. In germline, CDR1 is DFQATT, CDR2 SNEGSKA (reference sequence). In DNA form, the CDR3 reads TGCAGTGCCCCAAGGGGGGGGATTTACAATGAGCAGTACTTC. As protein: CSAPRGGIYNEQYF.

The chain carries TRBV6-5 and TRBJ2-2; 10 bases align to TRBD1. Trimming took 8 bases from V and 4 from J; bases not matched to a gene: 4. This CDR3 has 14 amino acids. Germline V gene data show CDR1 as MNHEY and CDR2 as SVGAGI. CDR3 region: CASLGQGTTGELFF. The CDR3 DNA sequence: TGTGCCAGCTTGGGACAGGGGACCACCGGGGAGCTGTTTTTT.

The chain employs TRBV7-9 and TRBJ2-1; 8 positions match TRBD1. The J call could be wrong; TRBJ2-7 is a better fit for the DNA end. The CDR3 runs to 16 residues. CDR1 and CDR2 from the germline V gene are SEHNR and FQNEAQ (reference sequence). The CDR3 loop reads CASSYGTGAFSYEQYF. In DNA, the CDR3 is TGTGCCAGCAGTTACGGGACAGGCGCTTTCTCCTACGAGCAGTACTTC.

For this clonotype: A read error may be the cause here, since a much bigger clone is one base away. This chain uses TRBV6-1 with TRBJ1-2; 9 positions agree with TRBD1. Unmatched junction bases numbered 7, after V lost 3 bases and J lost 8 bases. The CDR3 loop spans 14 amino acids. Germline V gives CDR1 MNHNS, CDR2 SASEGT. The CDR3 bases are TGTGCCAGCAGTGACCCCGGGACAGGGATCGGCTACACCTTC. Its protein product is CASSDPGTGIGYTF.

The chain combines TRBV7-3 with TRBJ2-2; weak D call: TRBD1 (6 bases). This CDR3 spans 15 amino acids. Between the trimmed V and J ends, which lost 5 bases and 1 base, there was a span of 11 bases. Germline loops: CDR1 SGHTA, CDR2 FQGTGA. This CDR3 reads CASSPGQQNTGELFF. CDR3 nucleotides: TGTGCCAGCAGCCCGGGACAACAGAACACCGGGGAGCTGTTTTTT.

This clonotype was seen ten or more times. The rearrangement uses TRBV29-1 and TRBJ2-1; 10 bases are shared with TRBD2. Germline V gene sequence: CDR1 SQVTM, CDR2 ANQGSEA. The CDR3 runs 14 residues. Unmatched junction bases numbered 8, after V lost 8 bases and J lost 4 bases. CDR3 nucleotides: TGCAGCTTCCACCGACTAGCGGGTTACAATGAGCAGTTCTTC. Translated, it gives CSFHRLAGYNEQFF.

This clonotype was counted ten times or more. The chain couples TRBV12-5 to TRBJ1-2; possible D gene TRBD1, 5 bases. Looked up from germline, CDR1 is LGHNT and CDR2 is FRNRAP. The CDR3 runs to 16 residues. V dropped 6 bases and J dropped 8 bases, with 25 bases sitting between them. The CDR3 DNA reads TGTGCTAGTGGCTACCGGCAGGGTCCCCTTCTCCACGGCTACACCTTC. It specifies CASGYRQGPLLHGYTF.

The rearrangement uses TRBV29-1 and TRBJ2-1; D ambiguous. The length of the CDR3 is 13 residues. Deletions cut 8 bases from V and 5 bases from J, with 16 bases between. The V gene's germline CDR1 is SQVTM and CDR2 ANQGSEA. For the CDR3, the DNA is TGCAGCACCGAAATTGGGAAACACAATGAGCAGTTCTTC. Encoded protein: CSTEIGKHNEQFF.

The rearrangement links TRBV5-1 to TRBJ2-1; the match to TRBD2 covers 9 bases. This CDR3 region has 15 residues. Germline V lookup: CDR1 SGHRS, CDR2 YFSETQ. V lost 1 base to trimming and J lost 6 bases; unmatched junction nucleotides: 5. The CDR3 loop reads CASSLRLAGVNEQFF. The CDR3 region has the DNA TGCGCCAGCAGCTTGAGGTTAGCGGGAGTCAATGAGCAGTTCTTC.

This clonotype was counted at least ten times. This sequence joins TRBV20-1 and TRBJ2-7; weak D call: TRBD2 (6 bases). V lost 6 bases and J 5 bases, leaving 17 bases between the germline ends. Germline CDR1 and CDR2: DFQATT and SNEGSKA (reference sequence). The CDR3 runs 13 residues. CDR3 nucleotide sequence: TGCAGTGCCAGGCGGGACGGAGGAAACGAGCAGTACTTC. Amino acid sequence: CSARRDGGNEQYF.

The CDR3 spells CATSRDSGGLIYEQYF. CDR3 sequence (DNA): TGTGCCACCAGCAGGGATAGCGGGGGCCTTATCTACGAGCAGTACTTC. The genes are TRBV15 and TRBJ2-7, with 9 bases that match TRBD2. V shed 3 bases and J 3 bases; nucleotides not matched to a gene: 9. Germline CDR1 LNHNV, CDR2 YYDKDF (reference sequence). The CDR3 runs to 16 residues.

Many counts were recorded for this clonotype. The CDR3 loop is CASRGGGGFYNEQFF. In DNA form, the CDR3 reads TGTGCCAGCAGAGGGGGCGGGGGTTTCTACAATGAGCAGTTCTTC. The V call is TRBV27, the J call TRBJ2-1, with D perhaps matching TRBD1 or TRBD2 (7 bases each). Trimming cost V 6 bases and J 3 bases, with 15 bases left between them. Per germline, CDR1 MNHEY and CDR2 SMNVEV (reference sequence). The CDR3 spans 15 residues.

J is TRBJ2-7 and V is TRBV5-1; TRBD1 might be the D (5 bases). Looked up from germline, CDR1 is SGHRS and CDR2 is YFSETQ. The CDR3 is 15 residues long. Trimming removed 1 base at V and 2 bases at J, with 13 bases between. The CDR3 loop is CASSLRPGQAYEQYF. DNA of the CDR3: TGCGCCAGCAGCTTGAGGCCAGGGCAAGCCTACGAGCAGTACTTC.

Remarks on this clonotype: This may stem from a read error, because a much larger clone lies one nucleotide away. The rearrangement links TRBV5-1 to TRBJ1-1; TRBD1 might be the D (5 bases). The CDR3 is made up of 14 amino acids. With 7 bases removed from V and 6 bases from J, the gap between germline ends came to 19 bases. Germline V CDR1 and CDR2: SGHRS, YFSETQ. In nucleotides, the CDR3 is TGCGCCAGCGGGGAAAAAGGACAAAGTTCTGAAGCTTTCTTT. Its protein is CASGEKGQSSEAFF.

The rearrangement uses TRBV10-3 and TRBJ2-7; the D is unclear. With 3 bases removed from V and 7 bases from J, the gap between germline ends came to 19 bases. CDR3 length: 15 residues. The germline gives CDR1 ENHRY, CDR2 SYGVKD. The CDR3 DNA is TGTGCCATCAGTGACTCGCTGGGTTCCTACAATGAGCAGTACTTC. Protein sequence: CAISDSLGSYNEQYF.

Many counts were recorded for this clonotype. V and J are TRBV7-3 and TRBJ2-3; D is possibly TRBD1 (7 bases). The germline V and J ends were trimmed by 5 bases and 2 bases, with 14 bases remaining between them. The CDR3 totals 15 residues. Germline values: CDR1 SGHTA, CDR2 FQGTGA. CDR3 bases: TGTGCCAGCAGCACGCAGGGGGGTATCACAGATACGCAGTATTTT. Protein: CASSTQGGITDTQYF.

This clonotype was recorded at least ten times. This chain uses TRBV7-6 with TRBJ2-1, with 7 bases identical to TRBD1. The length of the CDR3 is 15 residues. Germline trimming cut 3 bases from V and 6 bases from J; bases unmatched to any gene: 8. Germline V gives CDR1 SGHVS, CDR2 FNYEAQ. The CDR3 DNA reads as TGTGCCAGCAGCTTCCAGGGGGATGGTTTCAATGAGCAGTTCTTC. Protein: CASSFQGDGFNEQFF.

The chain links TRBV5-1 to TRBJ2-1, with D perhaps matching TRBD1 (5 bases). The J call is in doubt because the DNA end fits TRBJ2-7 better. This CDR3 has 16 residues. The germline CDR1 and CDR2 sequences are SGHRS and YFSETQ. The CDR3 reads CASSFNRPEIYNEQYF. The DNA of the CDR3 is TGCGCCAGCAGCTTCAACAGGCCCGAAATCTACAATGAGCAGTACTTC.

CDR3 amino acids: CASSYSIQINTEAFF. CDR3 coding DNA: TGTGCCAGCAGTTACTCGATTCAGATAAACACTGAAGCTTTCTTT. V is TRBV6-5 and J is TRBJ1-1, with D unresolved. This CDR3 has 15 residues. Germline loops: CDR1 MNHEY, CDR2 SVGAGI. V was shortened by 0 bases and J by 2 bases, with 10 bases between the two germline ends.

In its sample, this clonotype was seen once. J is TRBJ1-4 and V is TRBV7-6; D possibly corresponds to TRBD1 (5 bases). Trimming shortened V by 3 bases and J by 4 bases, and 9 bases separated the two germline ends. Per the germline V gene, CDR1 is SGHVS and CDR2 is FNYEAQ. This CDR3 is built from 14 residues. The chain's CDR3 is CASSFGGDNEKLFF. Written as DNA, the CDR3 is TGTGCCAGCAGCTTTGGGGGAGATAATGAAAAACTGTTTTTT.

This clonotype was counted many times. V is TRBV10-3 and J is TRBJ2-3; 8 nucleotides match TRBD2. The V gene's germline CDR1 is ENHRY and CDR2 SYGVKD. The junction had 8 bases not matched to a gene; V was cut back by 8 bases and J by 1 base. The CDR3 is 15 residues long. In DNA, the CDR3 is TGTGCCATCCAAGAGGGGCGGGGGGGCACAGATACGCAGTATTTT. This codes for CAIQEGRGGTDTQYF.

The chain is built from TRBV2 and TRBJ2-3; tentatively, D is TRBD2 (5 bases). The CDR3 contains 15 residues. Trimming stripped 3 bases from V and 4 bases from J, with 14 bases between. The germline gives CDR1 SNHLY, CDR2 FYNNEI. This CDR3 reads CASSDRTPGADTQYF. In DNA form, the CDR3 reads TGTGCCAGCAGTGACAGGACTCCCGGGGCAGATACGCAGTATTTT. The full variable domain, completed using reference TRBV2 and TRBJ2-3, is EPEVTQTPSHQVTQMGQEVILRCVPISNHLYFYWYRQILGQKVEFLVSFYNNEISEKSEIFDDQFSVERPDGSNFTLKIRSTKLEDSAMYFCASSDRTPGADTQYFGPGTRLTVL.

Comments on this clonotype: Being one base from a much bigger clone, this may be a read error. The CDR3 DNA follows: TGTGCCAGCAGTCCCACGGGCTATGAGCAGTTCTTC. Protein sequence: CASSPTGYEQFF. The chain recombines TRBV12-3 or TRBV12-4 with TRBJ2-1; no clear D gene. The CDR3 is 12 residues long. Trimming took 5 bases from V and 8 from J, leaving 10 bases between them.